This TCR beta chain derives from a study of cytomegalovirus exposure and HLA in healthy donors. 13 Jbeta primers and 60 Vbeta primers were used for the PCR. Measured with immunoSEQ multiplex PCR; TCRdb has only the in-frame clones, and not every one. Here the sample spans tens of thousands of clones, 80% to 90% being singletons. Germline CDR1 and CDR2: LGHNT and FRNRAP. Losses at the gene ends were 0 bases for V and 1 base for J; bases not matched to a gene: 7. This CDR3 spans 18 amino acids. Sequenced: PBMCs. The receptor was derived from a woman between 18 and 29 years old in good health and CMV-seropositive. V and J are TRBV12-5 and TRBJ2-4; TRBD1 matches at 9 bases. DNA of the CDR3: TGTGCTAGTGGTTTGGTAACTGGGGACAGGGCGGCCAAAAACATTCAGTACTTC. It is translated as CASGLVTGDRAAKNIQYF.